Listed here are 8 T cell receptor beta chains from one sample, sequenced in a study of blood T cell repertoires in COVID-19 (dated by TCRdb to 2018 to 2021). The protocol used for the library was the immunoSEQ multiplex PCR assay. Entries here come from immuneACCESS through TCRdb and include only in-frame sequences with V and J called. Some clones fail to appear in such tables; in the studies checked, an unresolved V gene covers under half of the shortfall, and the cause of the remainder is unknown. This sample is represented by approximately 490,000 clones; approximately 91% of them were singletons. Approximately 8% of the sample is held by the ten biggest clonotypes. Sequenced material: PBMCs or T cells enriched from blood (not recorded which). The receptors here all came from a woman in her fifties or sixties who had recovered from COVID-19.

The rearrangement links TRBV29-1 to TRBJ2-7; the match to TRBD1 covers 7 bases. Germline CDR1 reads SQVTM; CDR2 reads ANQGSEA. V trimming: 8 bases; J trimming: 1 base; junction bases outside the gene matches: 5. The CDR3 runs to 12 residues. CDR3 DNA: TGCAGCACTCTGACAGGGTCCTACGAGCAGTACTTC. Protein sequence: CSTLTGSYEQYF.

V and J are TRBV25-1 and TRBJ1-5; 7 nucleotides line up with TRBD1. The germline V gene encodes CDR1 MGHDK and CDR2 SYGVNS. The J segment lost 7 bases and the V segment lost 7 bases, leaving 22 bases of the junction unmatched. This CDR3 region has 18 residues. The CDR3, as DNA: TGTGCCAGCATTACCGTTCCCAGGGGGTATCACGCGGAGCAGCCCCAGCATTTT. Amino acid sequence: CASITVPRGYHAEQPQHF.

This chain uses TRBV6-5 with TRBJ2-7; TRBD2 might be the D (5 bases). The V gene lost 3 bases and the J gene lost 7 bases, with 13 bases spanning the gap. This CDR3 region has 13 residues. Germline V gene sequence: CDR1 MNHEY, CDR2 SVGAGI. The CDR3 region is CASSYLGSGEQYV. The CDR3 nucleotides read TGTGCCAGCAGTTATCTGGGATCGGGGGAGCAGTACGTC.

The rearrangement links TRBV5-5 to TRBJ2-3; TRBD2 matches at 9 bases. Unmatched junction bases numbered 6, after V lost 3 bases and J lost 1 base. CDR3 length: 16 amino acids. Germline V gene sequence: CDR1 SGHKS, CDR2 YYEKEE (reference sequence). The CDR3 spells CASSSVRTSGTDTQYF. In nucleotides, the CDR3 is TGTGCCAGCAGCTCCGTGAGGACTAGCGGCACAGATACGCAGTATTTT.

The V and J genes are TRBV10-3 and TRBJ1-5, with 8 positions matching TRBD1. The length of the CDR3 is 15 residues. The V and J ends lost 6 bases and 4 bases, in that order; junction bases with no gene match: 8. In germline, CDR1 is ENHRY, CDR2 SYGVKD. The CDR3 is CAIRQGDDRNQPQHF. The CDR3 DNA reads TGTGCCATCAGACAGGGGGATGATAGGAATCAGCCCCAGCATTTT.

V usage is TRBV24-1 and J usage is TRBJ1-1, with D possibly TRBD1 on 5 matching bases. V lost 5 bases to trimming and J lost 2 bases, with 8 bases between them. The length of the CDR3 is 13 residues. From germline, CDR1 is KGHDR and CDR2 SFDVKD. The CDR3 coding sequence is TGTGCCACCAGTGTGGACACCAACACTGAAGCTTTCTTT. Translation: CATSVDTNTEAFF.

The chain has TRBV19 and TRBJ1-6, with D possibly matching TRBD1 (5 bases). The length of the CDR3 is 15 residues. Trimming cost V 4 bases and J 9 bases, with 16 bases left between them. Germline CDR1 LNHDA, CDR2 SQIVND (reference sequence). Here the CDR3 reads CASSRGGEWVSPLHF. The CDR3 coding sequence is TGTGCCAGTAGTAGGGGCGGGGAGTGGGTTTCACCCCTCCACTTT.

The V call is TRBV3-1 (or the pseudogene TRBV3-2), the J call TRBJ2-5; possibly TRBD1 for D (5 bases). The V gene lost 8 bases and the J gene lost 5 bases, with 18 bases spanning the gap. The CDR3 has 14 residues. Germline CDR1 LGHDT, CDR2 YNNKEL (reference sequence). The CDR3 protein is CASSPGHIRETQYF. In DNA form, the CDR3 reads TGTGCCAGCTCCCCAGGGCACATAAGGGAGACCCAGTACTTC.